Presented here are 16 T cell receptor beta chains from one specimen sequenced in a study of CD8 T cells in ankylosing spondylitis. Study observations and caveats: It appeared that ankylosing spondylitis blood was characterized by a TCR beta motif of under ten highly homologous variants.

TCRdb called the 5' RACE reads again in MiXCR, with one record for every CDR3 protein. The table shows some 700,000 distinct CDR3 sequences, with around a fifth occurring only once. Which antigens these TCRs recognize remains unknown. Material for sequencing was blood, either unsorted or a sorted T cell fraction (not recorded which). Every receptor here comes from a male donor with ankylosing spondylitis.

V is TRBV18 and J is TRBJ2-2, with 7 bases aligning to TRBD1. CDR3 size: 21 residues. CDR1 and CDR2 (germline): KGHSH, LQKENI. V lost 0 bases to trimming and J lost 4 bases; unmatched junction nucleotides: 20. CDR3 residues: CASSPPLQPGQIHLGTGELFF. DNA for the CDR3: TGTGCCAGCTCACCACCATTACAACCGGGACAGATTCACCTAGGCACCGGGGAGCTGTTTTTT.

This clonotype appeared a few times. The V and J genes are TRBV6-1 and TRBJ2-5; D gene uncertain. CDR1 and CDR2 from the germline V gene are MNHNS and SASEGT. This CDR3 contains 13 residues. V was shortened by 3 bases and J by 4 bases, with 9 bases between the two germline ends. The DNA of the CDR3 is TGTGCCAGCAGTGATTGGGTCACAGAGACCCAGTACTTC. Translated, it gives CASSDWVTETQYF.

The CDR3 sequence: CSAPRFGQETQYF. The CDR3 DNA reads as TGCAGTGCTCCACGTTTCGGTCAAGAGACCCAGTACTTC. V is TRBV20-1 and J is TRBJ2-5, with D unresolved. V was cut by 5 bases and J by 2 bases, with 12 bases left in between. CDR1 DFQATT and CDR2 SNEGSKA come from the germline V gene (reference sequence). The CDR3 loop spans 13 amino acids.

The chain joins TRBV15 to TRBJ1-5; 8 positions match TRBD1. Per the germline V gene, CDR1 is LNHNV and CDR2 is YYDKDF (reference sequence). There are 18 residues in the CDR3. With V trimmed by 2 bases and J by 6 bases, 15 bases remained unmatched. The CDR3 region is CATSRRQGTGFGSQPQHF. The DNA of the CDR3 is TGTGCCACCAGCAGACGACAGGGGACGGGATTCGGAAGTCAGCCCCAGCATTTT. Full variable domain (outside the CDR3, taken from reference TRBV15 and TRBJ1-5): DAMVIQNPRYQVTQFGKPVTLSCSQTLNHNVMYWYQQKSSQAPKLLFHYYDKDFNNEADTPDNFQSRRPNTSFCFLDIRSPGLGDTAMYLCATSRRQGTGFGSQPQHFGDGTRLSIL.

This chain's CDR3 is CASSDSAGSGYGYTF. The CDR3 nucleotides are TGTGCCAGCAGTGACTCGGCGGGCTCAGGCTATGGCTACACCTTC. J is TRBJ1-2 and V is TRBV6-4; D not certain. V lost 0 bases to trimming and J lost 4 bases, with 12 bases between them. CDR3 length: 15 residues. From germline, CDR1 is MRHNA and CDR2 SNTAGT.

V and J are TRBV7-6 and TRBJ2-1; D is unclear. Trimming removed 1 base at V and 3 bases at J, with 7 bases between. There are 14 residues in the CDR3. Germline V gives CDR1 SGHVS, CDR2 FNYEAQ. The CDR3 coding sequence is TGTGCCAGCAGCTTAGACAGTTTCTACAATGAGCAGTTCTTC. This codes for CASSLDSFYNEQFF.

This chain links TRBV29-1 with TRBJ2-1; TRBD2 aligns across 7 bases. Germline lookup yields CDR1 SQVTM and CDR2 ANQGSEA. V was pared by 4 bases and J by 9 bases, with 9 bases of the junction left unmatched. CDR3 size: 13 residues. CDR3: CSVALARGVEQFF. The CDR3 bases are TGCAGCGTTGCACTAGCGAGAGGAGTTGAGCAGTTCTTC.

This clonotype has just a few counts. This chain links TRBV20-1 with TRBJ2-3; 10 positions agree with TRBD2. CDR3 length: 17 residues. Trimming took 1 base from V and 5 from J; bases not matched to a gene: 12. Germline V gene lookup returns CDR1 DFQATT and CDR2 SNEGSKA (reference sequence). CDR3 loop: CSARVGLAGAFRDTQYF. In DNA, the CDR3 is TGCAGTGCTAGAGTGGGGCTAGCGGGAGCCTTCCGAGATACGCAGTATTTT.

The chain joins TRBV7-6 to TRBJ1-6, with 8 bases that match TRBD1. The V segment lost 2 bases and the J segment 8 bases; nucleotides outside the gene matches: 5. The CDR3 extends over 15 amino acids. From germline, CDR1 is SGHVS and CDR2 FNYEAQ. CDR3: CASSLRGQGDSPLHF. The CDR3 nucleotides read TGTGCCAGCAGCTTACGTGGACAGGGTGATTCACCCCTCCACTTT.

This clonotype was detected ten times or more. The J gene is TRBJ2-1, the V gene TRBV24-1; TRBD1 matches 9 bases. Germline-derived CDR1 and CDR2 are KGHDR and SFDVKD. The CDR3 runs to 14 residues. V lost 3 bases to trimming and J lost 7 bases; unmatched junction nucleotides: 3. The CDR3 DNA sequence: TGTGCCACCAGTGATACAGGGGGCCCGAATGAGCAGTTCTTC. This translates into CATSDTGGPNEQFF.

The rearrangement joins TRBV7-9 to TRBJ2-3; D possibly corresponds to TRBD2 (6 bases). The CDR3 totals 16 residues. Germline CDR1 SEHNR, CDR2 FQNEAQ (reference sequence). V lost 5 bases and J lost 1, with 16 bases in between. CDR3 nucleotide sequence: TGTGCCAGCAGCGCCGGGGGTCTTGACCGCACAGATACGCAGTATTTT. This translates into CASSAGGLDRTDTQYF.

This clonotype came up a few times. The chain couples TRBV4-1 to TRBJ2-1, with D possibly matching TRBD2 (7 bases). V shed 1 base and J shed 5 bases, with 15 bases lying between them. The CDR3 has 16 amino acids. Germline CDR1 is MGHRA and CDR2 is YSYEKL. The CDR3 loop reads CASSQVGGLGDNEQFF. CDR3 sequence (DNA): TGCGCCAGCAGCCAAGTGGGGGGGCTTGGTGACAATGAGCAGTTCTTC.

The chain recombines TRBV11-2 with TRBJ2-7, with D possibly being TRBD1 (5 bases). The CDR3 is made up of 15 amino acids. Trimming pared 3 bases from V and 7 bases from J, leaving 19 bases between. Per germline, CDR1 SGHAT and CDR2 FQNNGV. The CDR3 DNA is TGTGCCAGCAGCTTTCGGTTGCAGGGAATACCTGAGCAGTACTTC. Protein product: CASSFRLQGIPEQYF. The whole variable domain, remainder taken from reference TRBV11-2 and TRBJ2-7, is EAGVAQSPRYKIIEKRQSVAFWCNPISGHATLYWYQQILGQGPKLLIQFQNNGVVDDSQLPKDRFSAERLKGVDSTLKIQPAKLEDSAVYLCASSFRLQGIPEQYFGPGTRLTVT.

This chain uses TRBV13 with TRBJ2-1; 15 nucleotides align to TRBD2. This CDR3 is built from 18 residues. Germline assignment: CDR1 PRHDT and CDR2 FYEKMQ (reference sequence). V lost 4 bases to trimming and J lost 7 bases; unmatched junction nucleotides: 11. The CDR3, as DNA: TGTGCCAGCAGCTCAGAACCCGGACTAGCGGGGGGGCAGAATGAGCAGTTCTTC. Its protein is CASSSEPGLAGGQNEQFF. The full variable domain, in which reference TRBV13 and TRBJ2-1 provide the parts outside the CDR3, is AAGVIQSPRHLIKEKRETATLKCYPIPRHDTVYWYQQGPGQDPQFLISFYEKMQSDKGSIPDRFSAQQFSDYHSELNMSSLELGDSALYFCASSSEPGLAGGQNEQFFGPGTRLTVL.

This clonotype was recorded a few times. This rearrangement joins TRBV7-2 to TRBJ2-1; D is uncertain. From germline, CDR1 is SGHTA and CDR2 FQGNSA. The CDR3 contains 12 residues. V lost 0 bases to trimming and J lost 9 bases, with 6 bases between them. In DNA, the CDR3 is TGTGCCAGCAGCTTAGCTTTCGGTGAGCAGTTCTTC. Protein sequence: CASSLAFGEQFF. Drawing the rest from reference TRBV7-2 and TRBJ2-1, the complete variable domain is GAGVSQSPSNKVTEKGKDVELRCDPISGHTALYWYRQSLGQGLEFLIYFQGNSAPDKSGLPSDRFSAERTGGSVSTLTIQRTQQEDSAVYLCASSLAFGEQFFGPGTRLTVL.

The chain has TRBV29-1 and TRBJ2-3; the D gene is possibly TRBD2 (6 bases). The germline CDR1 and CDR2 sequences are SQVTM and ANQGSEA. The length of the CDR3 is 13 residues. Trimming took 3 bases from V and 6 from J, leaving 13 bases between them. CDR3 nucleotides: TGCAGCGTTGACCGGACTATGTCCGATACGCAGTATTTT. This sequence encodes CSVDRTMSDTQYF.